The TCR beta chain described here comes from a study of blood T cell repertoires in COVID-19. Study details: PBMCs, B-cell-depleted T cells, or T cells provided the cDNA or gDNA that made up the material.

Assay used: immunoSEQ multiplex PCR; TCRdb lists only in-frame clones, some missing. The sample shows over 200,000 clones, 70% to 85% of them seen only once. Germline V gives CDR1 SNHLY, CDR2 FYNNEI. The V gene end was trimmed by 6 bases and the J gene end by 3 bases; junction bases not matched to a gene: 3. CDR3 length: 14 amino acids. The chain carries TRBV2 and TRBJ2-3; 10 nucleotides match TRBD1. The sequence was obtained from a man aged 55 to 69 who had recovered from COVID-19. The sample comprised PBMCs or T cells enriched from blood (not recorded which). This chain's CDR3 is CASRTGGGTDTQYF. DNA for the CDR3: TGTGCCAGCAGGACAGGGGGCGGAACAGATACGCAGTATTTT.